This T cell receptor beta chain was identified in a study of T cell responses to AZD1222 COVID-19 vaccine. The study's findings and limits: Increased Spike-specific TCR breadth and depth were observed after two AZD1222 doses. Donors skewed white British and female; clonal diversity was possibly underestimated.

About this clone itself: What it binds is not known.

The repertoire was sequenced with immunoSEQ multiplex PCR; TCRdb's copy has only in-frame clones and lacks some. The sample has approximately 150,000 clones; less than 90% are singletons. CDR1 and CDR2 from the germline V gene are PRHDT and FYEKMQ (reference sequence). The CDR3 has 15 residues. Losses at the gene ends were 3 bases for V and 0 bases for J; bases not matched to a gene: 0. The material was peripheral blood, obtained on day 0 of AZD1222 vaccination. V gene TRBV13 combines with J gene TRBJ2-1; 9 bases agree with TRBD2. This receptor was identified in an adult in good health. The CDR3 loop reads CASSFSGSSYNEQFF. CDR3 bases: TGTGCCAGCAGCTTTAGCGGGAGCTCCTACAATGAGCAGTTCTTC.